A single sample gave rise to the 28 T cell receptor beta chains below, sequenced in a study of blood T cell repertoires in COVID-19. The method was immunoSEQ multiplex PCR; TCRdb's version includes in-frame clones alone and lacks a portion of them. Among fewer than 300,000 clones listed, roughly 93% were seen once. The sequenced sample consisted of PBMCs or T cells enriched from blood (not recorded which). The receptors were gathered from a woman aged 40 to 55 with acute COVID-19.

The chain employs TRBV28 and TRBJ1-2; 8 bases line up with TRBD1. V lost 1 base and J lost 5; bases outside the gene matches: 3. The length of the CDR3 is 14 residues. Germline assignment: CDR1 MDHEN and CDR2 SYDVKM. In DNA, the CDR3 is TGTGCCAGCAGTTTATTGACAGGGGATTATGGCTACACCTTC. Protein product: CASSLLTGDYGYTF.

V is TRBV9 and J is TRBJ2-1; the match to TRBD2 covers 8 bases. CDR1 is SGDLS, CDR2 YYNGEE, per germline. The length of the CDR3 is 15 residues. J lost 9 bases, V lost 0 bases, and 8 bases had no gene match. This chain's CDR3 is CASSVDSSGASEQFF. The CDR3 nucleotides are TGTGCCAGCAGCGTAGACAGTAGCGGGGCATCTGAGCAGTTCTTC.

This chain joins TRBV21-1 and TRBJ1-2. TRBV21-1 is classified as a pseudogene. CDR3 size: 16 residues. The DNA for the CDR3 is TGTGCCAGCAGCAAAGCGCCGGGGGGGAAAGTCTATGGCTACACCTTC. Residues: CASSKAPGGKVYGYTF.

The rearrangement uses TRBV18 and TRBJ2-5, with D maybe TRBD2 (6 bases). Trimming took off 6 bases at V and 5 bases at J, with 16 bases between the two ends. CDR3 size: 14 residues. The V gene's germline CDR1 is KGHSH and CDR2 LQKENI. The chain's CDR3 is CASSRPGRRETQYF. The CDR3 DNA sequence: TGTGCCAGCTCGAGGCCGGGGAGGAGGGAGACCCAGTACTTC. The variable domain in full, completed from reference TRBV18 and TRBJ2-5, reads NAGVMQNPRHLVRRRGQEARLRCSPMKGHSHVYWYRQLPEEGLKFMVYLQKENIIDESGMPKERFSAEFPKEGPSILRIQQVVRGDSAAYFCASSRPGRRETQYFGPGTRLLVL.

This clone was found once. The V gene is TRBV12-2, the J gene TRBJ2-3; TRBD2, as called in the table, went unchecked against the DNA. TRBV12-2 counts as a pseudogene. The CDR3 is 18 amino acids. The CDR3 DNA follows: TGTGCAAGTCGCCGCGCACCAACTAGCGGGGGTAGCACAGATACGCAGTATTTT. The encoded protein is CASRRAPTSGGSTDTQYF.

The V call is TRBV6-5, the J call TRBJ1-1; TRBD1 agrees at 8 bases. Trimming took 6 bases from V and 10 from J; bases not matched to a gene: 7. The CDR3 covers 12 residues. Germline assignment: CDR1 MNHEY and CDR2 SVGAGI. CDR3 amino acids: CASSFDRGAAFF. The CDR3 bases are TGTGCCAGCAGCTTCGACAGGGGCGCAGCTTTCTTT.

The V call is TRBV6-2 or TRBV6-3, the J call TRBJ2-7, with TRBD2 identical over 11 bases. From germline, CDR1 is MNHEY and CDR2 SVGEGT. The CDR3 spans 16 residues. The V gene end was trimmed by 4 bases and the J gene end by 3 bases; junction bases not matched to a gene: 8. For the CDR3, the DNA is TGTGCCAGCAGTTCGGGACTAGCGGAGCGATACTACGAGCAGTACTTC. Protein: CASSSGLAERYYEQYF.

The chain carries TRBV2 and TRBJ1-1; tentatively, D is TRBD1 (5 bases). In germline, CDR1 is SNHLY, CDR2 FYNNEI. Trimming took 3 bases from V and 1 from J, leaving 9 bases between them. The CDR3 runs 14 residues. The CDR3 bases are TGTGCCAGCAGTGAGTTGGGGGGGAACACTGAAGCTTTCTTT. Translating gives CASSELGGNTEAFF.

The chain links TRBV28 to TRBJ2-6, with 7 bases identical to TRBD1. CDR1 MDHEN and CDR2 SYDVKM come from the germline V gene. V lost 7 bases and J lost 3; bases outside the gene matches: 6. CDR3 size: 15 residues. CDR3 bases: TGTGCCAGCAAGGGGGCGTTGTATGGGGCCAACGTCCTGACTTTC. Residues: CASKGALYGANVLTF.

The V and J genes are TRBV19 and TRBJ2-7, with 9 nucleotides matching TRBD2. The CDR3 contains 15 residues. Trimming cost V 4 bases and J 1 base; bases outside gene matches: 5. Germline loops: CDR1 LNHDA, CDR2 SQIVND (reference sequence). CDR3 bases: TGTGCCAGTAGTAGTAGCGGGAGAGGGTCCTACGAGCAGTACTTC. This sequence encodes CASSSSGRGSYEQYF. Based on the CDR3 plus reference TRBV19 and TRBJ2-7, the full variable domain is DGGITQSPKYLFRKEGQNVTLSCEQNLNHDAMYWYRQDPGQGLRLIYYSQIVNDFQKGDIAEGYSVSREKKESFPLTVTSAQKNPTAFYLCASSSSGRGSYEQYFGPGTRLTVT.

V gene TRBV28 combines with J gene TRBJ1-1; no clear D gene. The germline V gene encodes CDR1 MDHEN and CDR2 SYDVKM. V dropped 8 bases and J dropped 5 bases, with 6 bases sitting between them. The length of the CDR3 is 10 residues. In nucleotides, the CDR3 is TGTGCCAGCGCCGGGACTGAAGCTTTCTTT. This gives the protein CASAGTEAFF.

A single count supports this clone. This chain connects TRBV15 to TRBJ1-1; D is possibly TRBD1 (5 bases). This CDR3 has 14 residues. Germline V CDR1 and CDR2: LNHNV, YYDKDF (reference sequence). Trimming left V 0 bases short and J 4 bases short, with 9 bases between. The CDR3 spells CATSRDGGVTEAFF. CDR3 DNA: TGTGCCACCAGCAGAGATGGAGGGGTCACTGAAGCTTTCTTT.

The rearrangement links TRBV5-1 to TRBJ2-3, with 9 bases aligning to TRBD2. This CDR3 spans 15 amino acids. CDR1 SGHRS and CDR2 YFSETQ come from the germline V gene. V trimming: 2 bases; J trimming: 3 bases; junction bases outside the gene matches: 4. The CDR3: CASSLAGGTTDTQYF. In nucleotides, the CDR3 is TGCGCCAGCAGCTTAGCGGGGGGAACAACAGATACGCAGTATTTT. Full variable domain (outside the CDR3, taken from reference TRBV5-1 and TRBJ2-3): KAGVTQTPRYLIKTRGQQVTLSCSPISGHRSVSWYQQTPGQGLQFLFEYFSETQRNKGNFPGRFSGRQFSNSRSEMNVSTLELGDSALYLCASSLAGGTTDTQYFGPGTRLTVL.

The V gene is TRBV7-9, the J gene TRBJ1-2; 8 bases fit TRBD1. The germline gives CDR1 SEHNR, CDR2 FQNEAQ (reference sequence). Trimming at V came to 1 base and at J to 4 bases, leaving 2 bases not matched to a gene. This CDR3 region has 14 residues. CDR3 coding DNA: TGTGCCAGCAGCTTAGGGGGACAGGCCTATGGCTACACCTTC. As protein: CASSLGGQAYGYTF.

V usage is TRBV7-2 and J usage is TRBJ1-5; a weak D match, TRBD1 (5 bases). V lost 2 bases and J lost 7, with 6 bases in between. The CDR3 consists of 12 residues. Germline V lookup: CDR1 SGHTA, CDR2 FQGNSA. CDR3: CASSLRGQPQHF. In nucleotides, the CDR3 is TGTGCCAGCAGCTTAAGGGGCCAGCCCCAGCATTTT.

The chain is built from TRBV19 and TRBJ1-5, with D perhaps TRBD1 (5 bases). The V end was cut by 5 bases, the J end by 8 bases, with 16 bases between. The CDR3 covers 14 residues. Germline V gives CDR1 LNHDA, CDR2 SQIVND (reference sequence). The CDR3: CASSPSGGPKPQHF. CDR3 in DNA: TGTGCCAGTAGTCCTTCGGGGGGACCTAAGCCCCAGCATTTT.

The rearrangement uses TRBV29-1 and TRBJ1-1; 8 positions agree with TRBD1. Germline values: CDR1 SQVTM, CDR2 ANQGSEA. The ends lost 0 bases at V and 3 bases at J; junction bases unmatched: 9. The CDR3 has 16 residues. In nucleotides, the CDR3 is TGCAGCGTTGAAGATCTTGCTTCAGGGGGCCACACTGAAGCTTTCTTT. Amino acids: CSVEDLASGGHTEAFF.

In DNA form, the CDR3 reads TGTGCCAGCAGTGATGATAGCGGAAGCCAAGAGACCCAGTACTTC. Translated: CASSDDSGSQETQYF. V usage is TRBV2 and J usage is TRBJ2-5; D perhaps matches TRBD2 (6 bases). The germline CDR1 and CDR2 sequences are SNHLY and FYNNEI. Deletions cut 3 bases from V and 1 base from J, with 12 bases between. This CDR3 has 15 residues.

This chain joins TRBV19 and TRBJ1-4; TRBD1 matches 9 bases. Trimming removed 2 bases from V and 8 bases from J; junction bases left unmatched: 9. This CDR3 contains 16 residues. Per germline, CDR1 LNHDA and CDR2 SQIVND (reference sequence). The CDR3 region is CASSIIPGQGGEKLFF. The CDR3 coding sequence is TGTGCCAGTAGTATAATTCCGGGACAGGGAGGCGAAAAACTGTTTTTT.

This chain connects TRBV5-4 to TRBJ1-1, with D tentatively TRBD1 (6 bases). The CDR3 runs to 15 residues. Trimming removed 4 bases at V and 4 bases at J, with 17 bases between. In germline, CDR1 is SGHNT, CDR2 YYREEE (reference sequence). CDR3 amino acids: CASSLAGVVGTEAFF. Here the CDR3 DNA reads TGTGCCAGCAGCCTCGCAGGGGTGGTAGGCACTGAAGCTTTCTTT.

The chain employs TRBV24-1 and TRBJ2-7; D is perhaps TRBD1 (5 bases). Germline values: CDR1 KGHDR, CDR2 SFDVKD. The CDR3 has 16 amino acids. The V end lost 4 bases, the J end lost 1 base, and 16 bases lay between the germline ends. This CDR3 is CATSEKGTGTSYEQYF. DNA for the CDR3: TGTGCCACCAGTGAAAAGGGTACAGGTACGTCCTACGAGCAGTACTTC.

The chain carries TRBV11-2 and TRBJ2-7; 8 bases line up with TRBD1. Unmatched junction bases numbered 8, after V lost 3 bases and J lost 7 bases. This CDR3 has 14 residues. Per the germline V gene, CDR1 is SGHAT and CDR2 is FQNNGV. The CDR3 loop reads CASSLRQGAGEQYF. CDR3 nucleotide sequence: TGTGCCAGCAGCTTGAGGCAGGGGGCAGGGGAGCAGTACTTC.

V and J are TRBV19 and TRBJ1-2, with D possibly matching TRBD1 (6 bases). Germline values: CDR1 LNHDA, CDR2 SQIVND (reference sequence). The CDR3 is 14 amino acids. V was clipped by 7 bases and J by 3 bases, with 15 bases between them. CDR3 region: CASTARGQDYGYTF. In DNA, the CDR3 is TGTGCCAGTACAGCCAGGGGCCAGGACTATGGCTACACCTTC. Complete variable domain (other parts from reference TRBV19 and TRBJ1-2): DGGITQSPKYLFRKEGQNVTLSCEQNLNHDAMYWYRQDPGQGLRLIYYSQIVNDFQKGDIAEGYSVSREKKESFPLTVTSAQKNPTAFYLCASTARGQDYGYTFGSGTRLTVV.

This chain connects TRBV6-2 or TRBV6-3 to TRBJ2-5, with 10 positions matching TRBD1. CDR3 length: 15 residues. J was trimmed by 4 bases and V by 6 bases; bases with no gene match: 8. Germline V CDR1 and CDR2: MNHEY, SVGEGT. The CDR3 DNA is TGTGCCAGCAGCGACGGGGGACAGGGGACAGAGACCCAGTACTTC. Its translation is CASSDGGQGTETQYF.

This chain uses TRBV9 with TRBJ2-2, with 10 bases identical to TRBD1. The CDR3 runs 19 residues. After removal of 0 bases from V and 5 bases from J, the junction contained 13 bases not matched to a gene. The germline CDR1 and CDR2 sequences are SGDLS and YYNGEE. The CDR3: CASSVVGDRGLGWTGELFF. The CDR3 nucleotides are TGTGCCAGCAGCGTAGTTGGCGACAGGGGGCTAGGGTGGACCGGGGAGCTGTTTTTT.

The chain is built from TRBV24-1 and TRBJ2-3; 8 bases are shared with TRBD2. J lost 6 bases, V lost 8 bases, and 6 bases had no gene match. The germline V gene has CDR1 KGHDR and CDR2 SFDVKD. The length of the CDR3 is 13 residues. The CDR3 loop reads CATTQAGVDTQYF. The CDR3, as DNA: TGTGCCACCACTCAAGCGGGAGTGGATACGCAGTATTTT.

V is TRBV30 and J is TRBJ1-5; D not certain. Germline assignment: CDR1 GTSNPN and CDR2 SVGIG (reference sequence). This CDR3 region has 13 residues. Trimming took off 4 bases at V and 3 bases at J, with 10 bases between the two ends. The CDR3 protein is CAWTEAFNQPQHF. The CDR3 DNA reads as TGTGCCTGGACCGAAGCGTTCAATCAGCCCCAGCATTTT.

This rearrangement joins TRBV27 to TRBJ2-7; D call uncertain. The CDR3 sequence is 15 residues long. V was clipped by 3 bases and J by 2 bases, with 14 bases between them. Germline loops: CDR1 MNHEY, CDR2 SMNVEV (reference sequence). The DNA of the CDR3 is TGTGCCAGCAGTTTTCAGGCCTCTTTGGCCTACGAGCAGTACTTC. It specifies CASSFQASLAYEQYF.